The present entry profiles one TCR beta chain with its context. The antigen it binds to is not known. In total, approximately 700 healthy bone marrow donors made up the cohort. At the time of sampling, every cohort member was nominally healthy, though immune exposures that went unrecorded were likely present. The donor tested CMV seronegative, placing the donor among the 350 to 400 seronegative members of the cohort. A peripheral blood sample was provided by each donor, and peripheral blood mononuclear cells were used for TCR beta sequencing. The Qiagen DNeasy Blood Extraction Kit was used to extract genomic DNA from the blood cell samples. To prepare the library, the immunoSEQ multiplex PCR assay was applied. A mixture of 60 forward primers for TCR Vbeta segments and 13 reverse primers for TCR Jbeta segments was used in the multiplex PCR. The CDR3 region of rearranged TCR beta genes was amplified from genomic DNA by a multiplex PCR assay. The Illumina HiSeq System was used to sequence the amplified TCR beta libraries as 87-base-pair reads. On the authors' methods: In a later analysis, approximately 74 million unique TCR beta chains were counted across the 500 to 850 repertoires, and approximately 9.9 million of these chains were shared by at least two donors. To remove PCR and sequencing errors, raw reads were error-corrected and collapsed into unique sequences using a nearest-neighbor algorithm that merged closely related sequences. V, D and J gene segments were assigned by aligning CDR3 sequences to IMGT reference sequences. Each retained sequence needed at least a six-nucleotide match to both a V gene segment and a J gene segment. A rearrangement counted as productive if the CDR3 had no stop codons and remained in frame with V and J, and every other rearrangement counted as non-productive. CDR3 was defined according to IMGT convention as the region running from the second conserved V-encoded cysteine to the conserved J-encoded phenylalanine. In an earlier analysis of approximately 500 of the donors, sequences lacking an unambiguous match to a single V gene segment were excluded. In an earlier analysis of approximately 560 of the donors, a V segment was called functional when productive rearrangements were above 56.7%, and segregating when the standard deviation between donors exceeded 5%. To diagnose cytomegalovirus status from the catalog of TCR beta chain sequences, a statistical classification framework was built. In a later analysis, TCR nucleotide sequences were compared against IMGT/GENE-DB human TR gene sequences so that V and J genes could be assigned. Using the TCRdist pipeline, a later analysis assigned CDR3 sequences along with most-parsimonious VDJ recombination scenarios. A later analysis defined each TCR beta chain by its CDR3 amino acid sequence plus V-gene family, and excluded reads lacking a unique V-gene family. As a way to deal with suspected cross-contamination and a sequencing artifact, a later analysis dropped hundreds of nucleotide sequences that were highly shared and had low generation probability. In a later analysis, a clonal expansion index was calculated for each public chain from normalized within-repertoire ranks of inferred template counts. A later analysis computed generation probabilities with a VDJ recombination model fitted to out-of-frame rearrangements, and checked the results against IGoR. A later analysis scored TCR-TCR, TCR-HLA and TCR-CMV co-occurrence with hypergeometric tests, applying a repertoire-size bias correction to TCR pairs. False discovery rates were estimated in a later analysis by permuting HLA or CMV assignments 20 times. In a later analysis, co-occurring TCRs were grouped using DBSCAN, with TCRdist sequence similarity added in when clustering inside HLA-allele-positive subsets. For co-occurrence clustering, repertoires with fewer than 30,000 or more than 120,000 public chains were excluded, along with five or six repertoires with anomalous nucleotide sharing. Held by TCRdb, this immuneACCESS table contains in-frame sequences only and omits some clones. Under half of the omission traces to an unresolved V gene where checked; the cause of the rest is unknown. V and J calls and clone size are given by that table; D and trimming were obtained from the DNA. The sample's own table lists about 160,000 clones. Roughly 1.3% of the sample belongs to the ten largest clones.

For CDR1 and CDR2, the germline V gene lists SGHDN and FVKESK. V is pruned by 3 bases and J by 0 bases, leaving 3 bases of the junction without a gene match. The CDR3 has 15 amino acids, counting the end cysteine and phenylalanine. Only the CDR3 DNA stays, 45 bases, in frame from base 1. This record belongs to a study of cytomegalovirus exposure and HLA in healthy donors (dated by TCRdb to about 2017). Study-level background: An earlier analysis of roughly 570 of the donors reported around 280 Gb of sequence data and roughly 120 million unique TCR beta sequences obtained from roughly 170 million T cells. About 310 gigabases of sequencing data and approximately 85 million unique TCR sequences were included in an early release covering roughly 600 HLA-typed donors. The genetic ancestry cluster associated with self-reported Caucasian donors included over 80% of the 300 to 400 genotyped donors. The study was designed to test whether signatures of past pathogen exposure could be identified by cataloging public T cell receptors. Using immunosequencing, the study profiled T cell repertoires from 666 subjects and related those repertoires to cytomegalovirus serostatus. Besides the first cohort of under 700 subjects, a separate validation cohort made up of over a hundred different subjects was used. The study combined high-throughput TCR immunosequencing, statistical association of individual TCRs with disease status, and machine learning to predict cytomegalovirus infection status. In a later analysis, previously published TCR beta repertoires from fewer than 750 donors were re-analyzed and high-resolution HLA genotyping was added so that TCR occurrence patterns could be studied. The later analysis used no new phenotypic data to find candidate immune exposures, relying instead on TCR beta sequences and their occurrence across donors. In an earlier analysis of 587 of the donors, high-throughput TCR beta sequencing was used to judge whether each TCR beta V gene segment behaved as functional or pseudogenic. Donor age, sex, ethnicity and CMV serostatus were collected together with the repertoire data. A later genetic analysis used genome-wide SNP genotypes for about 60% of the roughly 670 donors, treating that subset as a discovery cohort. Every discovery cohort repertoire had been produced on one sequencing platform. Both class I and class II loci were covered by HLA typing, at four-digit resolution. The number of donors typed differed by locus, with 629-630 for A, B, C, DRB1 and DQB1, 522 for DQA1, approximately 570 for DPA1, and some 470 for DPB1. About five DR-DQ haplotypes were handled as single units for association and clustering, since linkage in the cohort was strong. On average, 235,054 unique TCR beta nucleotide sequences were sequenced per donor among a few hundred genotyped donors of the cohort, with around 19% of those sequences being non-productive.

Study-level results and caveats: The presence/absence analyses assumed that sequencing depth was roughly uniform across donors, and that assumption may not be true. Most CMV-associated TCR beta chains appeared to be HLA-restricted in a later analysis, and the HLA associations seemed to be driven largely by CMV exposure. Several of the top co-occurrence clusters appeared to be linked to parvovirus B19, influenza, CMV and Epstein-Barr virus, according to a later analysis. The classifier was reported to diagnose cytomegalovirus status with high specificity and sensitivity in both the original and validation cohorts. In a later analysis, TCR association rates were found to vary across HLA loci, with the most associated TCRs seen for DRB1 alleles and the fewest for HLA-C alleles. The only immune exposure information available for the cohort was CMV serostatus. An earlier analysis of several hundred of the donors showed that most TCR beta V segments appeared in productive rearrangements either about 87% or about 30% of the time, which broadly matched IMGT annotations. A cluster of highly shared sequence variants was judged likely to represent a technical artifact of the sequencing pipeline. HLA typing was unavailable for some donors at each locus, so association tests used only the typed subset. Across donors, most TCR sequences were observed very rarely, whereas some public TCRs were present in many individuals. A few of the identified cytomegalovirus-associated TCR beta chains were confirmed in vitro to be specific for cytomegalovirus antigens. A total of 164 TCR beta chains were listed by the study as associated with cytomegalovirus. A later genetic analysis associated a missense DCLRE1C variant with V-gene and J-gene trimming of TCR beta chains, and an independent cohort replicated the association. It was suggested by the authors that the approach could potentially be generalized to other disease states and immunological phenotypes. A further reported finding was that TCR beta sequences accurately predicted the HLA-A and HLA-B alleles for most subjects in the first cohort. The cohort was sequenced for TCR beta chains only, and without alpha or paired-chain data the features that could be detected were limited. The earlier analysis of 450 to 700 of the donors excluded some 16 rarely observed V segments, including chromosome 9 orphons, because counts were too low. In a later analysis, HLA-associated TCR beta chains showed more clonal expansion and lower generation probabilities than non-associated chains that were equally common. A later analysis associated roughly 17,000 TCR beta sequences with specific HLA alleles at a false discovery rate of 0.05. According to a later genetic analysis, donors in an Asian-associated ancestry cluster had fewer N-insertions in productive TCRs than the approximately 630-donor mean. Strong co-occurrence of HLA alleles, especially DR and DQ, made assigning TCR associations to individual alleles difficult. Linkage disequilibrium might explain the correlated functional status among segregating V segments, but an unknown experimental factor could not be excluded. Some IMGT-functional V segments, including TRBV6-2 and TRBV6-3, could not be told apart with the 87-base-pair reads, so those segments were excluded.

The clonotype was recovered from a woman between 55 and 75 years old in good health and CMV-seronegative. Sequencing was carried out using PBMCs. The chain couples TRBV14 to TRBJ1-1; the central 8 bases match TRBD1. CDR3 region: CASSQDRALNTEAFF. The nucleotide sequence is given as TGTGCCAGCAGCCAGGACAGGGCCCTGAACACTGAAGCTTTCTTT.